Presented here are 26 T cell receptor beta chains from one specimen sequenced in a study of multiple sclerosis patients with progressive multifocal leukoencephalopathy. The table came from immunoSEQ multiplex PCR; TCRdb's copy has only in-frame clones and leaves some out. Of about 25,000 clones in the sample, approximately 90% were seen once. This sample's time point: less than 15 months of natalizumab therapy. Sequenced here: PBMCs, sampled from a patient treated with natalizumab. These receptors all stem from a man aged 30 to 45 with multiple sclerosis.

The chain has TRBV19 and TRBJ2-1; 8 positions match TRBD2. Germline-derived CDR1 and CDR2 are LNHDA and SQIVND (reference sequence). This CDR3 contains 16 residues. Trimming took 3 bases from V and 8 from J; bases not matched to a gene: 12. The CDR3 is CASSISNGLAMYEQFF. CDR3 nucleotides: TGTGCCAGTAGTATTTCTAACGGACTAGCCATGTATGAGCAGTTCTTC.

This sequence joins TRBV18 and TRBJ2-1; the D call may be TRBD1 or TRBD2 (6 bases each). The CDR3 is 17 residues long. Germline assignment: CDR1 KGHSH and CDR2 LQKENI. V gave up 3 bases and J gave up 0 bases, with 15 bases separating them. The chain's CDR3 is CASSPPGGGTSYNEQFF. The CDR3, as DNA: TGTGCCAGCTCACCCCCCGGGGGCGGGACCTCCTACAATGAGCAGTTCTTC.

The J gene is TRBJ2-2, the V gene TRBV7-3; TRBD2 might be the D (6 bases). CDR1 is SGHTA, CDR2 FQGTGA, per germline. V was cut by 8 bases and J by 4 bases, with 11 bases left in between. The CDR3 consists of 13 residues. The CDR3 protein is CASRASVTGELFF. The DNA of the CDR3 is TGTGCCAGCCGGGCTAGCGTCACCGGGGAGCTGTTTTTT.

The rearrangement uses TRBV11-3 and TRBJ1-1; D is possibly TRBD1 (5 bases). The CDR3 loop spans 16 amino acids. Trimming removed 2 bases from V and 0 bases from J, with 13 bases in between. Germline V gives CDR1 SGHNT, CDR2 YENEEA. This CDR3 reads CASSLMGVGMNTEAFF. The CDR3, as DNA: TGTGCCAGCAGCTTAATGGGGGTGGGGATGAACACTGAAGCTTTCTTT.

The chain has TRBV27 and TRBJ2-7, with D perhaps TRBD1 or TRBD2 (5 bases each). Deletions cut 5 bases from V and 3 bases from J, with 17 bases between. The CDR3 length is 15 residues. Germline V gene lookup returns CDR1 MNHEY and CDR2 SMNVEV (reference sequence). CDR3 amino acids: CASSPGTLTYYEQYF. In DNA form, the CDR3 reads TGTGCCAGCAGTCCCGGGACCCTTACTTACTACGAGCAGTACTTC.

The rearrangement uses TRBV9 and TRBJ2-1; perhaps D is TRBD1 or TRBD2 (5 bases each). This CDR3 has 15 residues. CDR1 SGDLS and CDR2 YYNGEE come from the germline V gene. V lost 0 bases and J 6 bases, leaving 13 bases between the germline ends. In nucleotides, the CDR3 is TGTGCCAGCAGCGTAGGAGGGGACCCTTTCAATGAGCAGTTCTTC. Translated: CASSVGGDPFNEQFF. Variable domain in full (rest from reference TRBV9 and TRBJ2-1): DSGVTQTPKHLITATGQRVTLRCSPRSGDLSVYWYQQSLDQGLQFLIQYYNGEERAKGNILERFSAQQFPDLHSELNLSSLELGDSALYFCASSVGGDPFNEQFFGPGTRLTVL.

V usage is TRBV6-5 and J usage is TRBJ1-2; no clear D. The CDR3 has 13 amino acids. Germline V gives CDR1 MNHEY, CDR2 SVGAGI. V gave up 11 bases and J gave up 1 base, with 14 bases separating them. CDR3 sequence (DNA): TGTGCCGCATCACCCGGCCATAACTATGGCTACACCTTC. Protein sequence: CAASPGHNYGYTF.

CDR3 coding DNA: TGTGCCAGCAGCAAAGTGGGTTGGCAGGGGGCTAATGGAAACACCATATATTTT. This codes for CASSKVGWQGANGNTIYF. The chain employs TRBV21-1 and TRBJ1-3; TRBD1, as called in the table, went unchecked against the DNA. TRBV21-1 is a documented pseudogene. This CDR3 comprises 18 residues.

V usage is TRBV7-2 and J usage is TRBJ1-4, with D tentatively TRBD1 (5 bases). Germline V CDR1 and CDR2: SGHTA, FQGNSA. The ends were cut back, 1 base at V and 0 bases at J, with 6 bases in the middle. This CDR3 is built from 15 residues. The CDR3 loop is CASSLVGATNEKLFF. The CDR3 bases are TGTGCCAGCAGCTTAGTGGGGGCAACTAATGAAAAACTGTTTTTT.

This chain joins TRBV18 and TRBJ2-5; TRBD2 matches at 11 bases. There are 15 residues in the CDR3. Germline V lookup: CDR1 KGHSH, CDR2 LQKENI. The junction had 3 bases not matched to a gene; V was cut back by 3 bases and J by 3 bases. The CDR3 sequence: CASSPPGLAEETQYF. The CDR3 DNA is TGTGCCAGCTCACCCCCGGGACTAGCGGAAGAGACCCAGTACTTC.

The chain joins TRBV14 to TRBJ1-1; D uncertain. The CDR3 is 11 amino acids. Germline CDR1 is SGHDN and CDR2 is FVKESK. V lost 4 bases and J lost 2, with 2 bases in between. Here the CDR3 reads CASSPNTEAFF. CDR3 bases: TGTGCCAGCAGCCCTAACACTGAAGCTTTCTTT.

The rearrangement uses TRBV9 and TRBJ1-2, with D perhaps TRBD1 (6 bases). CDR3 length: 12 amino acids. V lost 3 bases and J 8 bases, leaving 11 bases between the germline ends. Germline V gene data show CDR1 as SGDLS and CDR2 as YYNGEE. In DNA form, the CDR3 reads TGTGCCAGCAGCGCGACAGGCGGCGGCTACACCTTC. Translating it yields CASSATGGGYTF.

J is TRBJ2-7 and V is TRBV12-5; 7 nucleotides agree with TRBD2. The V and J ends lost 6 bases and 5 bases, in that order; junction bases with no gene match: 13. There are 15 residues in the CDR3. CDR1 is LGHNT, CDR2 FRNRAP, per germline. CDR3 protein: CASGKGGRVLDEQYF. The CDR3 region has the DNA TGTGCTAGTGGCAAAGGAGGGAGGGTTTTAGACGAGCAGTACTTC.

The chain is built from TRBV7-6 and TRBJ1-2; tentatively, D is TRBD1 (5 bases). The germline CDR1 and CDR2 sequences are SGHVS and FNYEAQ. V shed 5 bases and J shed 7 bases, with 14 bases lying between them. The CDR3 loop spans 13 amino acids. CDR3 loop: CASSKNGATGYTF. The CDR3, as DNA: TGTGCCAGCAGCAAAAACGGGGCGACTGGCTACACCTTC.

The chain employs TRBV27 and TRBJ1-1; D not resolved. The CDR3 is 14 amino acids. Trimming removed 6 bases from V and 0 bases from J, with 11 bases in between. Germline CDR1 is MNHEY and CDR2 is SMNVEV (reference sequence). For the CDR3, the DNA is TGTGCCAGCAGAACCCTGGTCCTGAACACTGAAGCTTTCTTT. This codes for CASRTLVLNTEAFF.

The J gene is TRBJ2-5, the V gene TRBV5-1; 7 nucleotides line up with TRBD2. After removal of 2 bases from V and 4 bases from J, the junction contained 5 bases not matched to a gene. This CDR3 has 14 residues. In germline, CDR1 is SGHRS, CDR2 YFSETQ. CDR3 in amino acids: CASSLAGLGETQYF. DNA for the CDR3: TGCGCCAGCAGCTTAGCGGGACTCGGAGAGACCCAGTACTTC.

The gene calls are TRBV7-3 and TRBJ2-1; perhaps TRBD1 as D (6 bases). The CDR3 length is 16 residues. The germline V and J ends were trimmed by 5 bases and 6 bases, with 20 bases remaining between them. Germline loops: CDR1 SGHTA, CDR2 FQGTGA. This chain's CDR3 is CASSPQGAGEANEQFF. CDR3 DNA sequence: TGTGCCAGCAGCCCCCAAGGCGCAGGGGAAGCCAATGAGCAGTTCTTC.

This rearrangement joins TRBV6-6 to TRBJ2-7; 9 nucleotides agree with TRBD1. From germline, CDR1 is MNHNY and CDR2 SVGAGI (reference sequence). CDR3 length: 16 amino acids. DNA of the CDR3: TGTGCCAGCAGTTACTCGACGACAGGGGGGACCTATGAGCAGTACGTC. Translation gives CASSYSTTGGTYEQYV.

The chain recombines TRBV5-4 with TRBJ2-6, with 8 bases aligning to TRBD2. V was pared by 6 bases and J by 4 bases, with 9 bases of the junction left unmatched. CDR1 is SGHNT and CDR2 is YYREEE in the germline V gene (reference sequence). This CDR3 has 16 amino acids. CDR3 amino acids: CASNQAGVPGANVLTF. CDR3 coding DNA: TGTGCCAGCAACCAAGCGGGAGTTCCCGGGGCCAACGTCCTGACTTTC.

The chain uses TRBV7-7 and TRBJ1-4; TRBD1 aligns across 8 bases. The junction had 9 bases not matched to a gene; V was cut back by 3 bases and J by 6 bases. From germline, CDR1 is SSHAT and CDR2 FNYEAQ (reference sequence). This CDR3 region has 16 residues. The CDR3 bases are TGTGCCAGCAGCTTCGTTGGACAGGGTTGTGATGAAAAACTGTTTTTT. Translated, it gives CASSFVGQGCDEKLFF.

The CDR3 coding sequence is TGCGCCAGCAGCGCCCGGACAGGAGAAGCTTTCTTT. Residues: CASSARTGEAFF. This chain connects TRBV4-3 to TRBJ1-1, with TRBD1 identical over 7 bases. The length of the CDR3 is 12 residues. V lost 5 bases to trimming and J lost 8 bases; unmatched junction nucleotides: 5. Germline lookup yields CDR1 LGHNA and CDR2 YSLEER.

V gene TRBV5-5 combines with J gene TRBJ2-1, with unresolved D. The V end was cut by 3 bases, the J end by 6 bases, with 16 bases between. CDR3 size: 15 residues. Germline CDR1 is SGHKS and CDR2 is YYEKEE (reference sequence). CDR3 nucleotide sequence: TGTGCCAGCAGCTCGGGCCTCGGTCGGGCCAATGAGCAGTTCTTC. This gives the protein CASSSGLGRANEQFF.

The gene calls are TRBV9 and TRBJ2-3; 9 nucleotides line up with TRBD1. V dropped 3 bases and J dropped 3; count of bases not matched to a gene: 2. This CDR3 has 14 residues. Germline CDR1 reads SGDLS; CDR2 reads YYNGEE. The CDR3 loop is CASSEDRGTDTQYF. The CDR3, as DNA: TGTGCCAGCAGCGAGGACAGGGGTACAGATACGCAGTATTTT.

The chain uses TRBV11-2 and TRBJ2-5; D may be TRBD2 (6 bases). Trimming left V 5 bases short and J 4 bases short, with 20 bases between. Germline CDR1 is SGHAT and CDR2 is FQNNGV. There are 16 residues in the CDR3. In DNA, the CDR3 is TGTGCCAGCAGCCCCCGAGCTCGCCGGGGAGGAGAGACCCAGTACTTC. Translation gives CASSPRARRGGETQYF.

The chain employs TRBV9 and TRBJ2-1; the match to TRBD2 covers 8 bases. V gave up 0 bases and J gave up 6 bases; unmatched junction bases: 5. From germline, CDR1 is SGDLS and CDR2 YYNGEE. This CDR3 comprises 15 residues. The CDR3 DNA sequence: TGTGCCAGCAGCGTAGCTACGACTAGCGTCAATGAGCAGTTCTTC. This gives the protein CASSVATTSVNEQFF.

The rearrangement joins TRBV10-3 to TRBJ2-3, with 10 bases aligning to TRBD1. CDR3 length equals 15 residues. Germline CDR1 is ENHRY and CDR2 is SYGVKD. V shed 7 bases and J 1 base; nucleotides not matched to a gene: 5. CDR3 residues: CAIKEGTGGTDTQYF. CDR3 DNA: TGTGCCATCAAAGAAGGGACAGGGGGCACAGATACGCAGTATTTT.